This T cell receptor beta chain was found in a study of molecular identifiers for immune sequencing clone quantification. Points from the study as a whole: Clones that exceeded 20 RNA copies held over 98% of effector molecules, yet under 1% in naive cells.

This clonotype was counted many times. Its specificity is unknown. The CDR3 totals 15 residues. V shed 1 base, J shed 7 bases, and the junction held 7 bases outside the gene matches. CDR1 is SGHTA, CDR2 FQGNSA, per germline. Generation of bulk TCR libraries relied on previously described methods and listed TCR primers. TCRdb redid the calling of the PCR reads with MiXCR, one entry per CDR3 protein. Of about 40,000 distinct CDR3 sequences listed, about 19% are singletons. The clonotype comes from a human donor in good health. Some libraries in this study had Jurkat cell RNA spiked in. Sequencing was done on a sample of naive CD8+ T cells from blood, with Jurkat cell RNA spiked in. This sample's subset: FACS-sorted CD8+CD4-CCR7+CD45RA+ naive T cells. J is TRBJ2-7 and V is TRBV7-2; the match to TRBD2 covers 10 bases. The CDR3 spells CASSLVGSGGLEQYF. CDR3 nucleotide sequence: TGTGCCAGCAGCTTAGTGGGTAGCGGGGGGTTGGAGCAGTACTTC. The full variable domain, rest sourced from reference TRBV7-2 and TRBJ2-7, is GAGVSQSPSNKVTEKGKDVELRCDPISGHTALYWYRQSLGQGLEFLIYFQGNSAPDKSGLPSDRFSAERTGGSVSTLTIQRTQQEDSAVYLCASSLVGSGGLEQYFGPGTRLTVT.